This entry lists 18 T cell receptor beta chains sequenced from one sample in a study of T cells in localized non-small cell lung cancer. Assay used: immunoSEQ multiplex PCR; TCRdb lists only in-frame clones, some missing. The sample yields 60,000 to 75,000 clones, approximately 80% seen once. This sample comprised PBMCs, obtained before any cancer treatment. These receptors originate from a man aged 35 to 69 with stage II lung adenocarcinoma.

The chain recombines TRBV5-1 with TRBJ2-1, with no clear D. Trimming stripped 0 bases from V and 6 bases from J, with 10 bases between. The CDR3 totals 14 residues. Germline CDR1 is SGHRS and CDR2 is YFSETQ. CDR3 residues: CASSLEQLGNEQFF. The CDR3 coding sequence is TGCGCCAGCAGCTTGGAACAATTAGGCAATGAGCAGTTCTTC.

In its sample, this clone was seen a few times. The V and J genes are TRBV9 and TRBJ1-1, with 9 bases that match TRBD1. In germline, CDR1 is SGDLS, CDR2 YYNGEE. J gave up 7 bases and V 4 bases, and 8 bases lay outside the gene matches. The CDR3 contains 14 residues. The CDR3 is CASSRQGEQDEAFF. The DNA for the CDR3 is TGTGCCAGCAGCCGACAGGGGGAACAAGATGAAGCTTTCTTT.

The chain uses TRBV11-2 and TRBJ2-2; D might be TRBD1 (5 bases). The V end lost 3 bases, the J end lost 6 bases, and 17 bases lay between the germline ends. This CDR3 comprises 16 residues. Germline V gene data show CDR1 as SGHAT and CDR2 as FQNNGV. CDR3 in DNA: TGTGCCAGCAGCTTGTGGACAACTCGGATATCCGGGGAGCTGTTTTTT. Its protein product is CASSLWTTRISGELFF.

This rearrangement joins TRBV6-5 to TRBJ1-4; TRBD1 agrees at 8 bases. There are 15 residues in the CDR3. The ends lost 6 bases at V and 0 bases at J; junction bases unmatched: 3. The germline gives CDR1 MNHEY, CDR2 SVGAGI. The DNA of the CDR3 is TGTGCCAGCAGAACAGGGGGTGCAACTAATGAAAAACTGTTTTTT. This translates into CASRTGGATNEKLFF.

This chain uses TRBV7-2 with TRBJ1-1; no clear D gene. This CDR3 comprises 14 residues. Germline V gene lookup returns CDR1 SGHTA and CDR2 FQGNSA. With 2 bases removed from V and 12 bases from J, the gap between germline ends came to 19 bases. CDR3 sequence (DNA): TGTGCCAGCAGCTTAAATGGGGTCCAAAGTCCCACTTTCTTT. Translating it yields CASSLNGVQSPTFF.

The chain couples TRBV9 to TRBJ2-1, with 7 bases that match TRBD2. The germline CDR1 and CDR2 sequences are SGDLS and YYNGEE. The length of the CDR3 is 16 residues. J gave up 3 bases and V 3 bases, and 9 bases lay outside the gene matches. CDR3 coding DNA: TGTGCCAGCAGCGGTAGCGGGTCCGGGAGCTACAATGAGCAGTTCTTC. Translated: CASSGSGSGSYNEQFF.

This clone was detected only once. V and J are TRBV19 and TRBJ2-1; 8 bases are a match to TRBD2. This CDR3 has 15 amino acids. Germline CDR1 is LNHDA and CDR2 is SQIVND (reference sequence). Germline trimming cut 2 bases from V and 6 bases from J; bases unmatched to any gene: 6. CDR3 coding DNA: TGTGCCAGTAGTATAACCCCGGGGGGGGCCAATGAGCAGTTCTTC. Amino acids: CASSITPGGANEQFF.

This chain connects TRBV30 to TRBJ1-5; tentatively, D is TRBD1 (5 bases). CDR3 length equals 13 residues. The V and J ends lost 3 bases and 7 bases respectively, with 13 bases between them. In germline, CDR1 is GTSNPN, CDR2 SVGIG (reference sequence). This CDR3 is CAWRGQGRQPQHF. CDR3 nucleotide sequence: TGTGCCTGGAGAGGCCAGGGAAGGCAGCCCCAGCATTTT.

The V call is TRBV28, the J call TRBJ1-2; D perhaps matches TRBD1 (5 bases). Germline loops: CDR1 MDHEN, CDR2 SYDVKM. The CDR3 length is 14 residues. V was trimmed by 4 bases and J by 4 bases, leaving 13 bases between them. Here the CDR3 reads CASSSTVRGYGYTF. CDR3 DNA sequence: TGTGCCAGCAGTTCGACAGTCCGTGGCTATGGCTACACCTTC.

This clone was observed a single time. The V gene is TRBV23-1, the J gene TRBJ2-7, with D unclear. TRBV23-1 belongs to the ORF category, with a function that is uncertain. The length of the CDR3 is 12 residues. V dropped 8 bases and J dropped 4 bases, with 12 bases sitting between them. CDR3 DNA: TGCGCCAGCCCCCCAAGGCAGTACGAGCAGTACTTC. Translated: CASPPRQYEQYF.

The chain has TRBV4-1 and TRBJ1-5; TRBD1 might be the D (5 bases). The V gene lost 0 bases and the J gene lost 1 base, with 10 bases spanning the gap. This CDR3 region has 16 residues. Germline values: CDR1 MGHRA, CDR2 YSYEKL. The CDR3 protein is CASSQDGQGSNQPQHF. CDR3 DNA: TGCGCCAGCAGCCAAGACGGTCAGGGAAGCAATCAGCCCCAGCATTTT.

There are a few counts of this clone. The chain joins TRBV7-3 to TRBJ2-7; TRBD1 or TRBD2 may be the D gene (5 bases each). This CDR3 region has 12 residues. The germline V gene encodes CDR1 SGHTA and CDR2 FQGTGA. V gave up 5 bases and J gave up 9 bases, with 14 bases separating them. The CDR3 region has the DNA TGTGCCAGCAGCCTCGGGGCCGGGCCGCAGTACTTC. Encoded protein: CASSLGAGPQYF.

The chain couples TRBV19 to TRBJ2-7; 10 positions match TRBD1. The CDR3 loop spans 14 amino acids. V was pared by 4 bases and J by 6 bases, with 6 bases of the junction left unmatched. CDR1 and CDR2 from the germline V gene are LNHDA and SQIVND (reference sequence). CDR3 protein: CASSTSGTGAEQYF. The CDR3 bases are TGTGCCAGTAGTACCTCCGGGACAGGGGCCGAGCAGTACTTC.

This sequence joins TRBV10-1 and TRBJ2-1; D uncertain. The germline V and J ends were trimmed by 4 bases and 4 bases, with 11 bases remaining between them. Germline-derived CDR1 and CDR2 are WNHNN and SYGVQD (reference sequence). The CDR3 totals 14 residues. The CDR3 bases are TGCGCCAGCAGTGCCAGCGTCCAGTACAATGAGCAGTTCTTC. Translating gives CASSASVQYNEQFF.

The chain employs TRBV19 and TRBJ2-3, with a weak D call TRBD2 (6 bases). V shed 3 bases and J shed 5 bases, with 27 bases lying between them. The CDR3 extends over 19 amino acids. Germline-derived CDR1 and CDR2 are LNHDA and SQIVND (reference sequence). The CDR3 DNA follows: TGTGCCAGTAGTATGGATGTTATCATGGACTACTTCCAAGGAGATACGCAGTATTTT. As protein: CASSMDVIMDYFQGDTQYF.

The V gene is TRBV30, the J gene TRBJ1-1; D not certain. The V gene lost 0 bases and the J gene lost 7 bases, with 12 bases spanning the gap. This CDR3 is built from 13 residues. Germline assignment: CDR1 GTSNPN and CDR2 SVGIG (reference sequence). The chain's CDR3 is CAWSVLLGGEAFF. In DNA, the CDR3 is TGTGCCTGGAGTGTACTCCTAGGCGGTGAAGCTTTCTTT. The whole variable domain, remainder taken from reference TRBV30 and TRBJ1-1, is SQTIHQWPATLVQPVGSPLSLECTVEGTSNPNLYWYRQAAGRGLQLLFYSVGIGQISSEVPQNLSASRPQDRQFILSSKKLLLSDSGFYLCAWSVLLGGEAFFGQGTRLTVV.

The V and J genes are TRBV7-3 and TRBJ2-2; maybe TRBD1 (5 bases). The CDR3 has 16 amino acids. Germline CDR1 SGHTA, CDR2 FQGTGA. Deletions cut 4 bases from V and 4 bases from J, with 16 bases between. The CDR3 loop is CASSSQVLESTGELFF. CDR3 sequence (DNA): TGTGCCAGCAGCTCACAGGTCCTCGAGTCCACCGGGGAGCTGTTTTTT.

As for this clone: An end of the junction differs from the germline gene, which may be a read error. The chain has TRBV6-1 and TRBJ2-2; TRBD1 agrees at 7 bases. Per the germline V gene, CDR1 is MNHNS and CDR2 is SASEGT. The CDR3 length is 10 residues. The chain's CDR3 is CASSRGQRSF. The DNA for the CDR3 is TGTGCCAGCAGCCGGGGACAGAGATCTTTT.